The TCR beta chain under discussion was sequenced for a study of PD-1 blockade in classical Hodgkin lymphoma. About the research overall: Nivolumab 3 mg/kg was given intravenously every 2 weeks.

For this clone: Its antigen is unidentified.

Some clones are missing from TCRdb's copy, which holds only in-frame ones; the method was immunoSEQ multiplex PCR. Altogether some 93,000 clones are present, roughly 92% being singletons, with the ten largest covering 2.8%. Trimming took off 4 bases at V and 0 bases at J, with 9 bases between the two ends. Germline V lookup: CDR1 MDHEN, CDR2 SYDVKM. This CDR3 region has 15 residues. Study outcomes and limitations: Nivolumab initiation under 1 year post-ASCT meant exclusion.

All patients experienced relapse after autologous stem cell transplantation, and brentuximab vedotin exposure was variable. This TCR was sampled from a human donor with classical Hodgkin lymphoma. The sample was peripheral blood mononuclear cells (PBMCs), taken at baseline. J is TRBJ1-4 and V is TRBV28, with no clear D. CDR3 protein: CASSSVGATNEKLFF. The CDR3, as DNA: TGTGCCAGCAGTTCGGTGGGTGCAACTAATGAAAAACTGTTTTTT.